The next 5 T cell receptor beta chains were all read from a single sample in a study of cytomegalovirus exposure and HLA in healthy donors. The PCR employed 60 Vbeta primers together with 13 Jbeta primers. The protocol was immunoSEQ multiplex PCR, while the TCRdb copy is restricted to in-frame clones and leaves out a portion. Among 100,000 to 150,000 clones listed, about 83% were seen once. The sample consisted of PBMCs. The receptors originated from a woman aged 35 to 49 in good health and CMV-seropositive.

This clone was observed a few times. The chain links TRBV6-5 to TRBJ2-7; TRBD1 agrees at 7 bases. Per the germline V gene, CDR1 is MNHEY and CDR2 is SVGAGI. CDR3 length equals 15 residues. V shed 4 bases and J 3 bases; nucleotides not matched to a gene: 9. CDR3 amino acids: CASSSPTGSFYEQYF. In DNA, the CDR3 is TGTGCCAGCAGTTCTCCGACAGGGAGTTTCTACGAGCAGTACTTC.

V and J are TRBV7-9 and TRBJ2-3; D is unclear. V lost 0 bases to trimming and J lost 4 bases, with 2 bases between them. Per germline, CDR1 SEHNR and CDR2 FQNEAQ (reference sequence). CDR3 length: 12 amino acids. This CDR3 reads CASSLASDTQYF. The CDR3 region has the DNA TGTGCCAGCAGCTTAGCCTCAGATACGCAGTATTTT.

The chain recombines TRBV6-5 with TRBJ2-3; D perhaps matches TRBD2 (6 bases). The germline gives CDR1 MNHEY, CDR2 SVGAGI. Trimming took 6 bases from V and 6 from J, leaving 13 bases between them. The CDR3 length is 13 residues. Written as DNA, the CDR3 is TGTGCCAGCAGCCCAGAACTAGCCGATACGCAGTATTTT. As protein: CASSPELADTQYF.

This clone was seen only a few times. The V call is TRBV5-5, the J call TRBJ1-1, with TRBD1 matching over 8 bases. The germline V gene encodes CDR1 SGHKS and CDR2 YYEKEE (reference sequence). After removal of 4 bases from V and 6 bases from J, the junction contained 2 bases not matched to a gene. This CDR3 is 12 amino acids long. The CDR3 loop is CASSGQGSEAFF. As DNA, the CDR3 is TGTGCCAGCAGCGGACAGGGCTCTGAAGCTTTCTTT.

This chain connects TRBV9 to TRBJ1-1; tentative D call: TRBD1 (6 bases). Trimming pared 4 bases from V and 1 base from J, leaving 8 bases between. Germline-derived CDR1 and CDR2 are SGDLS and YYNGEE. The CDR3 runs 13 residues. The CDR3 DNA sequence: TGTGCCAGCAGCATGGACAGGAACACTGAAGCTTTCTTT. It yields the protein CASSMDRNTEAFF.